These T cell receptor beta chains were read from a single sample in a study of blood T cell repertoires in COVID-19. Some clones are missing from TCRdb's copy, which holds only in-frame ones; the method was immunoSEQ multiplex PCR. The sample includes about 240,000 clones, around 81% seen only once; the top ten take around 6.8%. The sample comprised peripheral blood. These receptors came from a woman aged 55-69 years with active or convalescent COVID-19. The CDR3 runs from the conserved cysteine through the conserved F or W. A D gene is named only where the DNA matches it firmly. Rows may omit the clone size; those that give it use once, few, many or a size class.

V	size	D	J	CDR3	DNA
TRBV15	NA	TRBD1	TRBJ1-2	CATSPDRGSTYGYTF	TGTGCCACCAGCCCTGACAGGGGGAGTACCTATGGCTACACCTTC
TRBV27	NA	NA	TRBJ1-2	CASSLLAGANYGYTF	TGTGCCAGCAGTTTATTGGCAGGGGCTAACTATGGCTACACCTTC
TRBV11-2	NA	TRBD1	TRBJ1-5	CASSQGGTGRDQPQHF	TGTGCCAGCAGCCAGGGCGGGACAGGTAGGGATCAGCCCCAGCATTTT
TRBV4-2	NA	TRBD2	TRBJ2-1	CASSLRLAASYNEQFF	TGTGCCAGCAGCCTTAGACTAGCGGCCTCCTACAATGAGCAGTTCTTC
TRBV5-1	NA	NA	TRBJ2-5	CASSPYGETQYF	TGCGCCAGCAGCCCTTACGGGGAGACCCAGTACTTC
TRBV6-5	NA	NA	TRBJ2-7	CASKQGRGSSYEQYF	TGTGCCAGCAAACAGGGAAGAGGGAGCTCCTACGAGCAGTACTTC
TRBV21-1	NA	NA	TRBJ1-1	CASSKAGTGLAFF	TGTGCCAGCAGCAAAGCGGGGACAGGCTTAGCTTTCTTT
TRBV3-1/TRBV3-2	few	NA	TRBJ1-6	CASRGRDSVSPLHF	TGTGCCAGCAGGGGCAGGGATTCGGTTTCACCCCTCCACTTT
TRBV19	NA	TRBD1	TRBJ1-5	CASRSKSGTGVPNQPQHF	TGTGCCAGTAGAAGTAAATCCGGGACAGGGGTCCCTAATCAGCCCCAGCATTTT
TRBV28	NA	NA	TRBJ1-1	CASSIAGGSTEAFF	TGTGCCAGCAGCATAGCGGGGGGGAGCACTGAAGCTTTCTTT
TRBV7-3	NA	TRBD2	TRBJ2-1	CASSLAGGTSGINEQFF	TGTGCCAGCAGCCTCGCGGGGGGGACTAGCGGGATAAATGAGCAGTTCTTC
TRBV18	NA	TRBD2	TRBJ2-3	CASSPLPSGRAVDTQYF	TGTGCCAGCTCACCACTTCCTAGCGGGAGGGCTGTAGATACGCAGTATTTT
TRBV5-6	NA	NA	TRBJ1-3	CASHYHRTVSGNTIYF	TGTGCCAGTCATTATCATAGGACAGTCTCTGGAAACACCATATATTTT
TRBV4-1	few	TRBD1	TRBJ2-2	CASSRDRGRIGELFF	TGCGCCAGCAGCCGGGACAGGGGGCGGATCGGGGAGCTGTTTTTT
TRBV6-5	NA	NA	TRBJ2-5	CASDTQETQYF	TGTGCCAGCGACACCCAAGAGACCCAGTACTTC
TRBV19	NA	TRBD1	TRBJ1-5	CASTGTGAPNSNQPQHF	TGTGCCAGTACCGGGACAGGGGCACCCAATAGCAATCAGCCCCAGCATTTT
TRBV27	NA	TRBD2	TRBJ2-1	CASSLSIRAGGSGEQFF	TGTGCCAGCAGTTTATCCATTCGTGCGGGGGGCTCTGGTGAGCAGTTCTTC
TRBV6-5	NA	NA	TRBJ2-1	CASSPRRANEQFF	TGTGCCAGCAGCCCCCGGAGGGCCAATGAGCAGTTCTTC
TRBV5-1	NA	NA	TRBJ2-1	CASSPDRDTHYNEQFF	TGCGCCAGCAGCCCGGACCGGGACACCCACTACAATGAGCAGTTCTTC
TRBV6-5	NA	TRBD2	TRBJ2-3	CASRQGTSGGGYRF	TGTGCCAGCAGACAGGGGACTAGCGGGGGGGGATATCGTTTT
TRBV6-5	NA	TRBD1	TRBJ1-2	CARGVRDSRYGYTF	TGTGCCAGGGGGGTACGGGACAGCCGCTATGGCTACACCTTC
TRBV29-1	once	NA	TRBJ2-2	CSVEDRVGELFF	TGCAGCGTTGAAGATCGGGTCGGGGAGCTGTTTTTT
TRBV7-3	few	NA	TRBJ2-2	CASSLLPDGELFF	TGTGCCAGCAGCTTACTACCCGACGGGGAGCTGTTTTTT
TRBV10-3	NA	TRBD1	TRBJ2-3	CAISRDSGTDTQYF	TGTGCCATCAGCAGGGACAGCGGCACAGATACGCAGTATTTT
TRBV18	NA	TRBD1	TRBJ1-1	CASSADRGYMNTEAFF	TGTGCCAGCTCTGCCGACAGGGGTTACATGAACACTGAAGCTTTCTTT
TRBV2	once	NA	TRBJ2-1	CASRTAGPNEQFF	TGTGCCAGCAGAACCGCAGGGCCCAATGAGCAGTTCTTC
TRBV24-1	NA	NA	TRBJ1-1	CATSETGRPGAEAFF	TGTGCCACCAGTGAAACGGGGAGGCCCGGCGCTGAAGCTTTCTTT
TRBV29-1	NA	TRBD1	TRBJ2-6	CSVGDRTLSGANVLTF	TGCAGCGTTGGGGACAGAACCCTCTCTGGGGCCAACGTCCTGACTTTC
TRBV4-1	NA	TRBD1	TRBJ1-1	CASSQGGQAITEAFF	TGCGCCAGCAGCCAAGGGGGACAGGCGATCACTGAAGCTTTCTTT
TRBV5-8	NA	TRBD1	TRBJ1-6	CAPGTGLNSPLHF	TGTGCACCCGGGACAGGGCTTAATTCACCCCTCCACTTT
TRBV18	NA	NA	TRBJ1-2	CASSPDWEGGYGYTF	TGTGCCAGCTCACCAGATTGGGAAGGGGGCTATGGCTACACCTTC
TRBV7-8	NA	TRBD2	TRBJ2-2	CASSLATEAGGPGTGELFF	TGTGCCAGCAGCTTAGCAACGGAAGCGGGAGGGCCCGGCACCGGGGAGCTGTTTTTT
TRBV6-5	once	NA	TRBJ2-3	CASSYEGDSTDTQYF	TGTGCCAGCAGTTACGAAGGGGATAGCACAGATACGCAGTATTTT
TRBV2	NA	TRBD1	TRBJ1-2	CASSPSPDRAVGYTF	TGTGCCAGCAGTCCCTCACCAGACAGGGCTGTCGGCTACACCTTC
TRBV6-6	few	NA	TRBJ1-5	CASRGLHRGNQPQHF	TGTGCCAGCAGAGGACTCCATAGAGGCAATCAGCCCCAGCATTTT
TRBV28	NA	TRBD1	TRBJ1-5	CASSRGQGGNQPQHF	TGTGCCAGCAGCCGAGGACAGGGCGGCAATCAGCCCCAGCATTTT
TRBV3-1/TRBV3-2	few	NA	TRBJ2-7	CASSQDDTTYEQYF	TGTGCCAGCAGCCAAGACGACACGACCTACGAGCAGTACTTC
TRBV19	NA	NA	TRBJ1-3	CASSTNTDSGNTIYF	TGTGCCAGTAGTACAAACACCGACTCTGGAAACACCATATATTTT
TRBV4-2	NA	TRBD1	TRBJ2-7	CASSQDWGQGYEQYF	TGTGCCAGCAGCCAAGATTGGGGACAGGGGTACGAGCAGTACTTC
TRBV7-6	NA	NA	TRBJ2-1	CASSQAAGGGFRGEQFF	TGTGCCAGCAGCCAGGCCGCAGGGGGAGGTTTTAGGGGTGAGCAGTTCTTC
TRBV30	NA	TRBD2	TRBJ2-3	CAWSVASGGFSPGTQYF	TGTGCCTGGAGTGTGGCTAGCGGGGGATTCAGTCCGGGTACGCAGTATTTT
TRBV30	NA	TRBD2	TRBJ2-1	CAGSSGSSYNEQFF	TGTGCGGGATCTAGCGGGAGCTCCTACAATGAGCAGTTCTTC
TRBV6-5	NA	TRBD1	TRBJ2-2	CASRQGAAGELFF	TGTGCCAGCAGACAGGGGGCCGCCGGGGAGCTGTTTTTT
TRBV6-5	once	TRBD1	TRBJ1-1	CASRPRGLRNTEAFF	TGTGCCAGCAGACCCAGGGGGCTCCGGAACACTGAAGCTTTCTTT
TRBV7-9	NA	NA	TRBJ2-2	CASSLGAGKSGELFF	TGTGCCAGCAGCTTAGGGGCAGGGAAGTCCGGGGAGCTGTTTTTT
TRBV7-9	NA	NA	TRBJ2-7	CASSGTGHLFYEQYF	TGTGCCAGCAGCGGAACGGGACACCTCTTCTACGAGCAGTACTTC
TRBV25-1	NA	NA	TRBJ1-2	CASSELRGGYTF	TGTGCCAGCAGTGAATTAAGAGGCGGCTACACCTTC
TRBV6-6	NA	NA	TRBJ2-3	CASSYSGRADPDTQYF	TGTGCCAGCAGTTACTCGGGCAGGGCGGACCCAGATACGCAGTATTTT
TRBV18	NA	NA	TRBJ2-3	CASSPWRGRADTQYF	TGTGCCAGCTCCCCTTGGCGGGGGCGCGCAGATACGCAGTATTTT
TRBV4-1	NA	TRBD2	TRBJ2-1	CASSQASRTSGTYNEQFF	TGCGCCAGCAGCCAAGCTTCCCGGACTAGCGGGACTTACAATGAGCAGTTCTTC